Listed below are T cell receptor beta chains from one sample, sequenced in a study of T-cell reconstitution after alpha-beta-depleted transplantation in children. Each CDR3 protein gets one entry after TCRdb re-called the PCR reads with MiXCR. The table has around 530,000 distinct CDR3 sequences, 30% to 35% seen once; the top ten hold about 2.3%. The source was PBMCs from the stem cell graft donor, collected from the stem cell graft. These receptors came from a human donor who donated a stem cell graft to a child with aplastic anemia. Both conserved end residues are part of each CDR3. Each record gives: V gene, CDR3 length, J gene, D gene, CDR3 protein. A D gene is named only where the DNA matches it firmly.

V: TRBV20-1; length: 14; J: TRBJ1-1; D: -; CDR3: CSASGQTDSTEAFF
V: TRBV6-6; length: 13; J: TRBJ2-7; D: -; CDR3: CASKGPGSYEQYF
V: TRBV5-4; length: 17; J: TRBJ2-4; D: -; CDR3: CASSPTVHTVAKNIQYF
V: TRBV6-2/TRBV6-3; length: 11; J: TRBJ2-3; D: -; CDR3: CASSRGDTQYF
V: TRBV7-9; length: 13; J: TRBJ2-1; D: -; CDR3: CASSLGTGNEQFF
V: TRBV19; length: 15; J: TRBJ2-3; D: -; CDR3: CASSIAVVAFDTQYF
V: TRBV11-2; length: 19; J: TRBJ2-4; D: -; CDR3: CASSLTGGRPRVAKNIQYF
V: TRBV2; length: 13; J: TRBJ1-2; D: TRBD1; CDR3: CASNRGDRDGYTF
V: TRBV5-1; length: 17; J: TRBJ1-1; D: TRBD1; CDR3: CASSSRQGLRGDTEAFF
V: TRBV29-1; length: 14; J: TRBJ2-7; D: TRBD2; CDR3: CSVVVRRETYEQYF
V: TRBV12-3/TRBV12-4; length: 16; J: TRBJ2-2; D: -; CDR3: CASSLSSDRSTGELFF
V: TRBV12-3/TRBV12-4; length: 13; J: TRBJ2-1; D: -; CDR3: CASSQFEALEQFF
V: TRBV5-1; length: 16; J: TRBJ2-1; D: -; CDR3: CASSLAPLAGVGEQFF
V: TRBV5-1; length: 13; J: TRBJ1-4; D: -; CDR3: CASSFSENEKLFF
V: TRBV24-1; length: 15; J: TRBJ2-7; D: -; CDR3: CATSDLKLGYYEQYF
V: TRBV29-1; length: 13; J: TRBJ2-1; D: TRBD2; CDR3: CSVPTSGSREQFF
V: TRBV7-2; length: 11; J: TRBJ2-3; D: -; CDR3: CASSLVATQYF
V: TRBV11-2; length: 14; J: TRBJ1-2; D: -; CDR3: CASSGYDPSYGYTF
V: TRBV20-1; length: 14; J: TRBJ2-1; D: -; CDR3: CSAGQLSSYNEQFF
V: TRBV20-1; length: 14; J: TRBJ2-7; D: TRBD2; CDR3: CSATGGRGDAEQYF